The 20 T cell receptor beta chains in this list originate from one sample, sequenced in a study of blood T cell repertoires in COVID-19 (dated by TCRdb to about 2020). Library preparation was by the immunoSEQ multiplex PCR assay. TCRdb retrieved this table from immuneACCESS and kept in-frame rearrangements only. Not all clones are present; in checked studies, unresolved V genes account for under half, and no reason is known for the remainder. The sample yields just over 75,000 clones; around 83% were counted once. Around 3.3% of the sample lies in the top ten. The sequenced sample consisted of peripheral blood. All receptors derive from a man over 45 with acute or convalescent COVID-19.

For the CDR3, the DNA is TGTGCCAGCAGCATCGGACAGGGGACCTACGAGCAGTACTTC. Translated, it gives CASSIGQGTYEQYF. The J gene is TRBJ2-7, the V gene TRBV11-2; 9 bases fit TRBD1. The V gene end was trimmed by 5 bases and the J gene end by 2 bases; junction bases not matched to a gene: 4. Looked up from germline, CDR1 is SGHAT and CDR2 is FQNNGV. This CDR3 spans 14 amino acids.

The genes are TRBV19 and TRBJ2-7, with 11 bases that match TRBD2. CDR1 LNHDA and CDR2 SQIVND come from the germline V gene (reference sequence). Unmatched junction bases numbered 8, after V lost 7 bases and J lost 3 bases. The CDR3 length is 15 residues. The CDR3 nucleotides are TGTGCCAGTACCCCCTCTAGCGGGAGGTACTACGAGCAGTACTTC. This codes for CASTPSSGRYYEQYF.

This clone was seen a handful of times. The V call is TRBV7-7, the J call TRBJ2-5, with 16 bases that match TRBD2. Germline assignment: CDR1 SSHAT and CDR2 FNYEAQ (reference sequence). CDR3 length: 16 amino acids. V shed 4 bases, J shed 5 bases, and the junction held 4 bases outside the gene matches. CDR3 coding DNA: TGTGCCAGCAGCTGGGGACTAGCGGGAGGGTCGGAGACCCAGTACTTC. Translated, it gives CASSWGLAGGSETQYF.

This chain uses TRBV7-2 with TRBJ2-1; TRBD1 aligns across 8 bases. This CDR3 is 15 amino acids long. The V gene end was trimmed by 5 bases and the J gene end by 9 bases; junction bases not matched to a gene: 12. CDR1 and CDR2 (germline): SGHTA, FQGNSA. The CDR3 DNA sequence: TGTGCCAGCAGCCCTTCAGGGGGCGGTGGAGTTGAGCAGTTCTTC. Translation: CASSPSGGGGVEQFF.

The V gene is TRBV6-6, the J gene TRBJ2-3; 16 bases line up with TRBD2. Germline assignment: CDR1 MNHNY and CDR2 SVGAGI (reference sequence). CDR3 length: 19 residues. After removal of 6 bases from V and 0 bases from J, the junction contained 9 bases not matched to a gene. The CDR3, as DNA: TGTGCCAGCAGCCGACGGGGACTAGCGGGAGGGCCAAGCACAGATACGCAGTATTTT. Amino acid sequence: CASSRRGLAGGPSTDTQYF.

The rearrangement uses TRBV27 and TRBJ2-7; a weak D match, TRBD1 (6 bases). CDR3 length: 16 residues. Trimming left V 0 bases short and J 3 bases short, with 15 bases between. The germline V gene has CDR1 MNHEY and CDR2 SMNVEV (reference sequence). CDR3 sequence reads: CASSLSGTLGNYEQYF. Here the CDR3 DNA reads TGTGCCAGCAGTTTATCCGGGACACTCGGAAACTACGAGCAGTACTTC.

J is TRBJ1-2 and V is TRBV16; possibly TRBD1 for D (6 bases). V was shortened by 4 bases and J by 2 bases, with 14 bases between the two germline ends. CDR3 length: 15 residues. The germline V gene encodes CDR1 KGHSY and CDR2 FQNENV. In DNA, the CDR3 is TGTGCCAGCAGCCCCTCGAGGCAGGGGAACTATGGCTACACCTTC. The encoded protein is CASSPSRQGNYGYTF.

This sequence joins TRBV3-1 (or the pseudogene TRBV3-2) and TRBJ1-3; possibly TRBD1 for D (6 bases). The V end lost 1 base, the J end lost 2 bases, and 12 bases lay between the germline ends. The CDR3 is made up of 16 amino acids. CDR1 is LGHDT, CDR2 YNNKEL, per germline (reference sequence). CDR3 in DNA: TGTGCCAGCAGCCAAGTCCTCAGGGGTGCTGGAAACACCATATATTTT. Its protein is CASSQVLRGAGNTIYF.

This clone was seen once. The chain couples TRBV25-1 to TRBJ2-5, with D hard to call. The CDR3 is made up of 12 amino acids. CDR1 is MGHDK and CDR2 is SYGVNS in the germline V gene. The ends were cut back, 3 bases at V and 5 bases at J, with 7 bases in the middle. CDR3 loop: CASSDFGETQYF. In DNA, the CDR3 is TGTGCCAGCAGTGACTTCGGGGAGACCCAGTACTTC.

V gene TRBV4-2 combines with J gene TRBJ1-1, with D unresolved. Germline CDR1 reads LGHNA; CDR2 reads YNFKEQ. This CDR3 has 14 amino acids. Trimming stripped 0 bases from V and 1 base from J, with 6 bases between. CDR3 sequence (DNA): TGTGCCAGCAGCCAAGATGGCAGGAACACTGAAGCTTTCTTT. This translates into CASSQDGRNTEAFF.

This clone was picked up a small number of times. The rearrangement joins TRBV30 to TRBJ1-1; possibly TRBD1 for D (6 bases). The CDR3 covers 12 residues. In germline, CDR1 is GTSNPN, CDR2 SVGIG (reference sequence). The germline V and J ends were trimmed by 6 bases and 4 bases, with 12 bases remaining between them. The CDR3 protein is CACQPRGTEAFF. The CDR3 nucleotides are TGTGCCTGTCAGCCCAGGGGCACTGAAGCTTTCTTT.

V usage is TRBV7-9 and J usage is TRBJ2-5, with TRBD1 as a possible D gene (8 bases). In germline, CDR1 is SEHNR, CDR2 FQNEAQ (reference sequence). Trimming removed 4 bases from V and 7 bases from J, with 16 bases in between. The CDR3 is 14 amino acids. The CDR3 is CASSYQGASGTQYF. The CDR3 nucleotides are TGTGCCAGCAGCTACCAGGGGGCTAGCGGGACCCAGTACTTC.

The chain employs TRBV18 and TRBJ1-6, with 7 bases matching TRBD1. The CDR3 has 15 residues. V lost 0 bases, J lost 9 bases, and 5 bases stayed unmatched. Germline assignment: CDR1 KGHSH and CDR2 LQKENI. CDR3 DNA sequence: TGTGCCAGCTCACCACCCGGGACAGTTTCTTCACCCCTCCACTTT. Translating it yields CASSPPGTVSSPLHF.

The V gene is TRBV9, the J gene TRBJ2-7, with a possible D match to TRBD1 (5 bases). This CDR3 spans 14 amino acids. From germline, CDR1 is SGDLS and CDR2 YYNGEE. V was trimmed by 2 bases and J by 1 base, leaving 10 bases between them. DNA for the CDR3: TGTGCCAGCAGCGTCCAGGGTCATTCCTACGAGCAGTACTTC. This sequence encodes CASSVQGHSYEQYF.

The rearrangement uses TRBV6-5 and TRBJ2-7; 7 bases agree with TRBD1. After removal of 6 bases from V and 2 bases from J, the junction contained 7 bases not matched to a gene. The germline V gene has CDR1 MNHEY and CDR2 SVGAGI. CDR3 size: 14 residues. The CDR3 is CASRAGDSTYEQYF. CDR3 nucleotides: TGTGCCAGCAGGGCCGGGGACAGTACCTACGAGCAGTACTTC.

The CDR3 DNA reads TGTGCCAGCAGCTTTAGGGACAGGTTATACGAGCAGTACTTC. Protein: CASSFRDRLYEQYF. The rearrangement links TRBV7-9 to TRBJ2-7, with TRBD1 identical over 8 bases. V shed 3 bases and J 4 bases; nucleotides not matched to a gene: 5. CDR3 length: 14 amino acids. Germline loops: CDR1 SEHNR, CDR2 FQNEAQ (reference sequence).

The chain links TRBV19 to TRBJ1-5; 10 bases are shared with TRBD1. CDR3 size: 15 residues. From germline, CDR1 is LNHDA and CDR2 SQIVND (reference sequence). V was pared by 3 bases and J by 4 bases, with 3 bases of the junction left unmatched. CDR3 coding DNA: TGTGCCAGTAGTATGGGGGGACAGGGGAATCAGCCCCAGCATTTT. Residues: CASSMGGQGNQPQHF.

The chain uses TRBV19 and TRBJ2-3; 7 bases map to TRBD2. The length of the CDR3 is 14 residues. The V and J ends lost 3 bases and 1 base, in that order; junction bases with no gene match: 1. The germline V gene encodes CDR1 LNHDA and CDR2 SQIVND (reference sequence). The CDR3 bases are TGTGCCAGTAGTATGGGGAGGGGCACAGATACGCAGTATTTT. Translated, it gives CASSMGRGTDTQYF. Combining the CDR3 with reference TRBV19 and TRBJ2-3 gives the whole variable domain DGGITQSPKYLFRKEGQNVTLSCEQNLNHDAMYWYRQDPGQGLRLIYYSQIVNDFQKGDIAEGYSVSREKKESFPLTVTSAQKNPTAFYLCASSMGRGTDTQYFGPGTRLTVL.

The CDR3 is CASSLAMRETQYF. The CDR3 nucleotides are TGTGCCAGCAGCTTAGCGATGAGAGAGACCCAGTACTTC. The chain combines TRBV7-2 with TRBJ2-5; D unclear. This CDR3 is built from 13 residues. CDR1 and CDR2 from the germline V gene are SGHTA and FQGNSA. Trimming took off 0 bases at V and 4 bases at J, with 6 bases between the two ends.

The chain uses TRBV9 and TRBJ1-1; weak D call: TRBD1 (6 bases). Between the trimmed V and J ends, which lost 4 bases and 6 bases, there was a span of 13 bases. The CDR3 is made up of 13 amino acids. CDR1 SGDLS and CDR2 YYNGEE come from the germline V gene. The CDR3 protein is CASSSRGGSEAFF. DNA for the CDR3: TGTGCCAGCAGCTCGCGAGGGGGTTCTGAAGCTTTCTTT.